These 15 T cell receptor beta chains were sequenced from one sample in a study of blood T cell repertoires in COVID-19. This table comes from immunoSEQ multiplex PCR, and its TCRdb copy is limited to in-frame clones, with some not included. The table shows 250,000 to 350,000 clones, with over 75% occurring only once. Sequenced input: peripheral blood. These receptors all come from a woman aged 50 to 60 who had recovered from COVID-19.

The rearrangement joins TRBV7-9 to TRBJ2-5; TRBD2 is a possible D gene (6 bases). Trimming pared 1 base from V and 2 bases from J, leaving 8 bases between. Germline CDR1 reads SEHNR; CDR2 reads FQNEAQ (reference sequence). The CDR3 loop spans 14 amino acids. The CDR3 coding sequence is TGTGCCAGCAGCTTAGAAGGGAGGCAAGAGACCCAGTACTTC. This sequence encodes CASSLEGRQETQYF.

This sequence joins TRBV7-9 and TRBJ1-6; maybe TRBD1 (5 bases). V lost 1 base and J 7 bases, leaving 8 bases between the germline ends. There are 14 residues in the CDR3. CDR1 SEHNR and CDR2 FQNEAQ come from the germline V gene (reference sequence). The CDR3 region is CASSLGRENSPLHF. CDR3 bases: TGTGCCAGCAGCTTAGGCAGGGAAAATTCACCCCTCCACTTT.

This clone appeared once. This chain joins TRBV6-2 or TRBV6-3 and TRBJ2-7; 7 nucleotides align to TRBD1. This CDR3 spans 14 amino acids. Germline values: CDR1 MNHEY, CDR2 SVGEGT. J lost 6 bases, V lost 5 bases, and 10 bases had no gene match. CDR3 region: CASSQTTGVLEQYF. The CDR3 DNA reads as TGTGCCAGCAGTCAGACTACAGGGGTGCTCGAGCAGTACTTC.

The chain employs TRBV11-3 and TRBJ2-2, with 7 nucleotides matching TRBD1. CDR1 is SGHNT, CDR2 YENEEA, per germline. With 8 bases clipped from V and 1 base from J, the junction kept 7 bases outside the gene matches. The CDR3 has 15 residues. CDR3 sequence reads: CASRATGWNTGELFF. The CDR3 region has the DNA TGTGCCAGCCGGGCGACAGGGTGGAACACCGGGGAGCTGTTTTTT.

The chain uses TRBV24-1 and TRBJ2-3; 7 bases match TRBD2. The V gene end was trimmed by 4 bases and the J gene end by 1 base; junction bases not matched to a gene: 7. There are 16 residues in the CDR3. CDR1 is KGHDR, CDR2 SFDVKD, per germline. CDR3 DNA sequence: TGTGCCACCAGTGACCGGGGGGACGATCGCACAGATACGCAGTATTTT. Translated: CATSDRGDDRTDTQYF.

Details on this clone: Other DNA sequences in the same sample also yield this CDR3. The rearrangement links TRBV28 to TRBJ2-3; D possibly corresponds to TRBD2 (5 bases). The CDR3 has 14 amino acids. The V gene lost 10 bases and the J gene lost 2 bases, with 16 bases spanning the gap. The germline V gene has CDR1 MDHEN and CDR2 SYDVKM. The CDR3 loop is CANSRDRVTDTQYF. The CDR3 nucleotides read TGTGCCAACAGCCGGGATAGGGTCACAGATACGCAGTATTTT.

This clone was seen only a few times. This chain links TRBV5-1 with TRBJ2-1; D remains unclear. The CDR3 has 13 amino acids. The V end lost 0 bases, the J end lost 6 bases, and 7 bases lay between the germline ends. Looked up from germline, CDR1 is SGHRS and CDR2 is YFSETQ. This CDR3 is CASSLASGNEQFF. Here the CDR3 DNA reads TGCGCCAGCAGCTTGGCCTCAGGCAATGAGCAGTTCTTC.

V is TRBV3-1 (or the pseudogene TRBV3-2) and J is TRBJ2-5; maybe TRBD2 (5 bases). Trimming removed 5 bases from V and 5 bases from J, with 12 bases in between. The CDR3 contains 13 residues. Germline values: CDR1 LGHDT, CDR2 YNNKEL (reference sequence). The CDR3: CASSAARGETQYF. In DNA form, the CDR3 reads TGTGCCAGCAGCGCTGCTCGGGGTGAGACCCAGTACTTC.

CDR3 in DNA: TGTGCCAGCAGCAATACGGGGGAGGGGCAGTACTTC. It yields the protein CASSNTGEGQYF. The V call is TRBV7-8, the J call TRBJ2-7; 7 positions agree with TRBD2. Germline V gene sequence: CDR1 SGHVS, CDR2 FQNEAQ. This CDR3 has 12 residues. The trim removed 5 bases at V and 9 bases at J, leaving 7 bases unmatched.

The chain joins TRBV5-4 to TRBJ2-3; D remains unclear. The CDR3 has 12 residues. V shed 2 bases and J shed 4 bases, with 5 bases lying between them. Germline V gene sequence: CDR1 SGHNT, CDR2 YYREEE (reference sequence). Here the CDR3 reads CASSLSADTQYF. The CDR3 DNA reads TGTGCCAGCAGCTTATCCGCAGATACGCAGTATTTT.

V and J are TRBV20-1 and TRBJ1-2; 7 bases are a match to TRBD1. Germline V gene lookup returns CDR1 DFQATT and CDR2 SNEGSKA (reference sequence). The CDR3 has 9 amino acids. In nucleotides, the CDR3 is TGCAGCGACAGGGATGGCTACACCTTC. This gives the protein CSDRDGYTF.

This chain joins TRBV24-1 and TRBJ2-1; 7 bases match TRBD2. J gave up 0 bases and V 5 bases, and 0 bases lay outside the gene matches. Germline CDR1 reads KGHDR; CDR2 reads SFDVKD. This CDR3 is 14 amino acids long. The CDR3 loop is CATSGGGSYNEQFF. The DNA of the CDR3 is TGTGCCACCAGTGGGGGGGGCTCCTACAATGAGCAGTTCTTC.

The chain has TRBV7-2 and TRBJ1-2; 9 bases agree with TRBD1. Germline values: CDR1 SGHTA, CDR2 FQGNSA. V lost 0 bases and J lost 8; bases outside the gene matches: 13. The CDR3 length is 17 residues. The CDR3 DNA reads TGTGCCAGCAGCTTAGCAAGAACCGGGACAGGGAGAGGGGGCTACACCTTC. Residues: CASSLARTGTGRGGYTF.

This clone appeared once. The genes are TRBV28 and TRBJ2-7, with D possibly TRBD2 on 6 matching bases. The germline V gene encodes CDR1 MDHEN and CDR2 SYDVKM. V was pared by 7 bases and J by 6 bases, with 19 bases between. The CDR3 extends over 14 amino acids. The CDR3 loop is CASTAGTWPGEQYF. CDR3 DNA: TGTGCCAGCACGGCCGGGACTTGGCCGGGCGAGCAGTACTTC.

The CDR3 loop reads CASSLGRGGRNEQFF. Written as DNA, the CDR3 is TGTGCCAGCAGTTTAGGGCGGGGGGGCCGTAATGAGCAGTTCTTC. The chain joins TRBV28 to TRBJ2-1; TRBD2 matches at 9 bases. The V gene's germline CDR1 is MDHEN and CDR2 SYDVKM. The trim removed 2 bases at V and 7 bases at J, leaving 6 bases unmatched. The CDR3 length is 15 residues.